This T cell receptor beta chain was captured by sequencing in a study of cytomegalovirus exposure and HLA in healthy donors. General study results and limits: Reportedly, a later analysis found an Asian-associated ancestry cluster had fewer N-insertions than the roughly 700-donor mean. Sequences of the TCR beta chain were said to predict the HLA-A and HLA-B alleles of most subjects accurately. As a later analysis showed, a missense DCLRE1C variant was linked to trimming of TCR beta V- and J-genes.

V lost 6 bases to trimming and J lost 5 bases, with 19 bases between them. Germline loops: CDR1 SGHNT, CDR2 YENEEA. CDR3 length: 15 residues. The PCR made use of 60 Vbeta and 13 Jbeta primers. Sequenced by immunoSEQ multiplex PCR; TCRdb stores in-frame clones only, minus some. The sample table sets out fewer than 85,000 clones. Donors showed nominal health when sampled, although they likely had unrecorded immune exposures. Concerning this clone itself: The antigen is unknown.

Specimen: PBMCs. The TCR comes from a female donor in good health and CMV-seropositive. The gene calls are TRBV11-3 and TRBJ2-5; D is perhaps TRBD1 (7 bases). The CDR3: CASSQWWSGGETQYF. CDR3 DNA sequence: TGTGCCAGCAGTCAGTGGTGGTCAGGGGGGGAGACCCAGTACTTC.